These 20 T cell receptor beta chains originate from one sample sequenced in a study of OX40 agonist ivuxolimab in advanced cancers. TCRdb keeps only in-frame clones here, not all; method: immunoSEQ multiplex PCR. The data show approximately 40,000 clones, 82% seen once. The material was CD4+ or CD8+ T cells sorted from blood, obtained in a trial of the OX40 agonist ivuxolimab. These receptors originate from an adult with an advanced solid tumor such as melanoma, head and neck, liver or kidney cancer.

The V call is TRBV19, the J call TRBJ2-3; 7 nucleotides agree with TRBD2. V lost 5 bases and J lost 5; bases outside the gene matches: 13. From germline, CDR1 is LNHDA and CDR2 SQIVND (reference sequence). The CDR3 has 16 residues. The CDR3: CASSPRAGTSGDTQYF. Here the CDR3 DNA reads TGTGCCAGTAGTCCTCGAGCGGGAACGTCGGGAGATACGCAGTATTTT. Looking up the rest from reference TRBV19 and TRBJ2-3 gives the full variable domain: DGGITQSPKYLFRKEGQNVTLSCEQNLNHDAMYWYRQDPGQGLRLIYYSQIVNDFQKGDIAEGYSVSREKKESFPLTVTSAQKNPTAFYLCASSPRAGTSGDTQYFGPGTRLTVL.

The chain links TRBV7-2 to TRBJ1-2; 12 bases match TRBD1. Germline V gives CDR1 SGHTA, CDR2 FQGNSA. The V segment lost 5 bases and the J segment 4 bases; nucleotides outside the gene matches: 5. This CDR3 has 15 residues. CDR3 bases: TGTGCCAGCAGCCTCGGGACAGGGGGCGGCTATGGCTACACCTTC. This sequence encodes CASSLGTGGGYGYTF. The whole variable domain, filled in from reference TRBV7-2 and TRBJ1-2, reads GAGVSQSPSNKVTEKGKDVELRCDPISGHTALYWYRQSLGQGLEFLIYFQGNSAPDKSGLPSDRFSAERTGGSVSTLTIQRTQQEDSAVYLCASSLGTGGGYGYTFGSGTRLTVV.

The rearrangement uses TRBV7-7 and TRBJ2-2; possible D gene TRBD1, 6 bases. V dropped 5 bases and J dropped 1 base, with 11 bases sitting between them. The CDR3 length is 15 residues. Germline loops: CDR1 SSHAT, CDR2 FNYEAQ (reference sequence). The CDR3, as DNA: TGTGCCAGCAGCCCTATGACAGGGAACACCGGGGAGCTGTTTTTT. Encoded protein: CASSPMTGNTGELFF.

The chain recombines TRBV5-1 with TRBJ2-7; 9 nucleotides agree with TRBD1. The V gene end was trimmed by 5 bases and the J gene end by 2 bases; junction bases not matched to a gene: 11. From germline, CDR1 is SGHRS and CDR2 YFSETQ. The CDR3 runs 16 residues. The CDR3 coding sequence is TGCGCCAGCAGTCCAGGACTACGACAGGGGGCCTACGAGCAGTACTTC. It yields the protein CASSPGLRQGAYEQYF.

The chain combines TRBV29-1 with TRBJ1-2, with no clear D. The CDR3 extends over 11 amino acids. Trimming took 3 bases from V and 6 from J, leaving 8 bases between them. Germline loops: CDR1 SQVTM, CDR2 ANQGSEA. CDR3 in amino acids: CSVEIRNGYTF. CDR3 in DNA: TGCAGCGTTGAGATTCGAAATGGCTACACCTTC.

The chain uses TRBV10-3 and TRBJ1-1, with D possibly TRBD1 on 6 matching bases. Per the germline V gene, CDR1 is ENHRY and CDR2 is SYGVKD. With 2 bases removed from V and 5 bases from J, the gap between germline ends came to 15 bases. The CDR3 loop spans 15 amino acids. The CDR3 protein is CAISETPGGATEAFF. CDR3 DNA sequence: TGTGCCATCAGTGAGACCCCGGGGGGGGCTACTGAAGCTTTCTTT.

The chain combines TRBV5-6 with TRBJ2-2; unclear D gene. Trimming shortened V by 0 bases and J by 5 bases, and 8 bases separated the two germline ends. This CDR3 has 14 amino acids. Per the germline V gene, CDR1 is SGHDT and CDR2 is YYEEEE. CDR3 region: CASSLGIGTGELFF. The CDR3 region has the DNA TGTGCCAGCAGCTTGGGTATAGGGACCGGGGAGCTGTTTTTT.

V and J are TRBV7-9 and TRBJ2-5; maybe TRBD2 (7 bases). Germline CDR1 SEHNR, CDR2 FQNEAQ (reference sequence). The CDR3 has 14 amino acids. V was pared by 6 bases and J by 5 bases, with 16 bases between. The CDR3 region has the DNA TGTGCCAGCAGGGATTGGGGGGGCCGTGAGACCCAGTACTTC. This sequence encodes CASRDWGGRETQYF.

The chain carries TRBV4-2 and TRBJ1-2; TRBD1 matches 7 bases. The CDR3 runs to 15 residues. The trim removed 3 bases at V and 0 bases at J, leaving 4 bases unmatched. Germline CDR1 LGHNA, CDR2 YNFKEQ. The CDR3 loop is CASSHRDRANYGYTF. The CDR3 region has the DNA TGTGCCAGCAGCCATAGGGACAGAGCTAACTATGGCTACACCTTC.

The chain joins TRBV14 to TRBJ2-7; TRBD1 or TRBD2 may be the D gene (5 bases each). V dropped 4 bases and J dropped 3 bases, with 13 bases sitting between them. The CDR3 is made up of 14 amino acids. In germline, CDR1 is SGHDN, CDR2 FVKESK. CDR3 DNA sequence: TGTGCCAGCAGCCTCGGGGACCAAGACTACGAGCAGTACTTC. Translating gives CASSLGDQDYEQYF.

This chain joins TRBV11-2 and TRBJ2-3, with D unresolved. Deletions cut 4 bases from V and 6 bases from J, with 8 bases between. Germline loops: CDR1 SGHAT, CDR2 FQNNGV. The CDR3 totals 12 residues. As DNA, the CDR3 is TGTGCCAGCAGCTCGGATCTTGATACGCAGTATTTT. This sequence encodes CASSSDLDTQYF.

The V call is TRBV7-9, the J call TRBJ2-5; 11 bases are shared with TRBD2. The V and J ends lost 3 bases and 9 bases, in that order; junction bases with no gene match: 12. The germline V gene encodes CDR1 SEHNR and CDR2 FQNEAQ (reference sequence). The CDR3 is 16 amino acids. The CDR3 sequence is CASSFEGTSGVMSQYF. The DNA of the CDR3 is TGTGCCAGCAGCTTCGAAGGGACTAGCGGAGTCATGTCCCAGTACTTC.

The J gene is TRBJ2-1, the V gene TRBV6-1; 11 bases are a match to TRBD2. Unmatched junction bases numbered 6, after V lost 8 bases and J lost 3 bases. This CDR3 has 15 residues. Germline V lookup: CDR1 MNHNS, CDR2 SASEGT. The CDR3 region is CASRELAGDYNEQFF. The CDR3 DNA reads TGTGCCAGCCGAGAACTAGCGGGAGACTACAATGAGCAGTTCTTC.

The V gene is TRBV28, the J gene TRBJ1-6, with TRBD1 as a possible D gene (5 bases). Germline CDR1 and CDR2: MDHEN and SYDVKM. The CDR3 spans 17 residues. Trimming removed 6 bases at V and 7 bases at J, with 22 bases between. CDR3 sequence reads: CASSLQGASLRNSPLHF. CDR3 sequence (DNA): TGTGCCAGCAGCCTCCAGGGCGCCTCCCTAAGGAATTCACCCCTCCACTTT.

As regards this clone: Other DNA sequences in the sample encode the same CDR3. The chain links TRBV4-1 to TRBJ2-7; 7 bases are a match to TRBD1. The V gene's germline CDR1 is MGHRA and CDR2 YSYEKL. The CDR3 is made up of 15 amino acids. The trim removed 2 bases at V and 3 bases at J, leaving 7 bases unmatched. CDR3 protein: CASSQNRDSLYEQYF. As DNA, the CDR3 is TGCGCCAGCAGCCAAAACCGGGACAGCCTCTACGAGCAGTACTTC.

This sequence joins TRBV4-1 and TRBJ1-1; D unresolved. This CDR3 region has 15 residues. Germline V gene lookup returns CDR1 MGHRA and CDR2 YSYEKL. V was clipped by 0 bases and J by 3 bases, with 11 bases between them. The DNA of the CDR3 is TGCGCCAGCAGCCAAGAGCCGCGAGGGTACACTGAAGCTTTCTTT. Amino acids: CASSQEPRGYTEAFF.

This clone was counted only a few times. This chain joins TRBV11-2 and TRBJ2-1; tentatively, D is TRBD2 (5 bases). CDR1 and CDR2 from the germline V gene are SGHAT and FQNNGV. The CDR3 covers 13 residues. V gave up 1 base and J gave up 8 bases, with 9 bases separating them. CDR3 nucleotides: TGTGCCAGCAGCTTAGTTGGGAGCGATGAGCAGTTCTTC. Protein product: CASSLVGSDEQFF.

This chain joins TRBV4-3 and TRBJ2-1, with 7 bases aligning to TRBD2. Per germline, CDR1 LGHNA and CDR2 YSLEER. V dropped 0 bases and J dropped 3; count of bases not matched to a gene: 5. The CDR3 spans 16 residues. The CDR3 region is CASSQESSGYYNEQFF. The CDR3 coding sequence is TGCGCCAGCAGCCAAGAGAGTAGCGGGTACTACAATGAGCAGTTCTTC.

This clone showed up just once. The chain employs TRBV5-1 and TRBJ2-7; perhaps TRBD2 as D (5 bases). This CDR3 contains 18 residues. The V and J ends lost 4 bases and 9 bases respectively, with 32 bases between them. CDR1 SGHRS and CDR2 YFSETQ come from the germline V gene. Here the CDR3 reads CASSPAYDPASPISVQYF. The CDR3 DNA reads as TGCGCCAGCAGCCCTGCATACGACCCGGCTAGCCCGATCTCGGTGCAGTACTTC.

The J gene is TRBJ2-1, the V gene TRBV7-9; D unresolved. The length of the CDR3 is 14 residues. The germline CDR1 and CDR2 sequences are SEHNR and FQNEAQ (reference sequence). Trimming removed 11 bases from V and 5 bases from J, with 19 bases in between. CDR3 nucleotides: TGTGCCTGCGACGTACGGGTTCTCGACAATGAGCAGTTCTTC. This translates into CACDVRVLDNEQFF.